This section outlines one T cell receptor beta chain sequence together with its context. Its target is unknown. 60 Vbeta and 13 Jbeta primers were used in PCR. Here immunoSEQ multiplex PCR was the method, and the copy in TCRdb shows in-frame clones only, minus some. The table lists just over 150,000 clones, roughly 90% of them singletons. These data are taken from a study of cytomegalovirus exposure and HLA in healthy donors. The study's findings and limits: Investigators reported more than 150 TCR beta chains as tied to cytomegalovirus. Across donors, sequencing depth was assumed by presence/absence analyses to be roughly uniform. Sequencing artifact likely explains a cluster of highly shared sequence variants. Analyzed later, most CMV-associated TCR beta chains appeared HLA-restricted.

The germline CDR1 and CDR2 sequences are LNHDA and SQIVND (reference sequence). CDR3 length: 14 amino acids. V was clipped by 5 bases and J by 5 bases; unmatched bases: 9. Material: PBMCs. The receptor's source is a young woman in good health and CMV-seronegative. The chain couples TRBV19 to TRBJ2-7; 7 bases align to TRBD2. CDR3 nucleotides: TGTGCCAGTAGTGCTAGCGGTCCCCCTAACGAGCAGTACTTC. Translating it yields CASSASGPPNEQYF.